Listed here are 8 T cell receptor beta chains from one sample, sequenced in a study of blood T cell repertoires in COVID-19. Data came from immunoSEQ multiplex PCR; TCRdb stores just in-frame clones and leaves some out. The sample lists 120,000 to 150,000 clones; about 88% were seen once. Specimen: peripheral blood. The receptors were gathered from a human donor in a cohort sampled during active COVID-19.

The V call is TRBV30, the J call TRBJ1-6, with 8 bases aligning to TRBD1. CDR1 is GTSNPN, CDR2 SVGIG, per germline (reference sequence). The CDR3 is 16 residues long. Unmatched junction bases numbered 3, after V lost 0 bases and J lost 2 bases. The CDR3 sequence: CAWSVQGDPYNSPLHF. The CDR3 DNA reads TGTGCCTGGAGTGTACAGGGGGACCCCTATAATTCACCCCTCCACTTT. The whole variable domain, remainder taken from reference TRBV30 and TRBJ1-6, is SQTIHQWPATLVQPVGSPLSLECTVEGTSNPNLYWYRQAAGRGLQLLFYSVGIGQISSEVPQNLSASRPQDRQFILSSKKLLLSDSGFYLCAWSVQGDPYNSPLHFGNGTRLTVT.

This clone appeared once. The chain is built from TRBV6-2 or TRBV6-3 and TRBJ2-7; TRBD2 agrees at 10 bases. This CDR3 has 15 residues. Germline V gene data show CDR1 as MNHEY and CDR2 as SVGEGT. With V trimmed by 2 bases and J by 5 bases, 6 bases remained unmatched. CDR3 residues: CASSYRGLAADEQYF. The DNA of the CDR3 is TGTGCCAGCAGTTACCGCGGACTAGCGGCGGACGAGCAGTACTTC.

V and J are TRBV6-2 or TRBV6-3 and TRBJ2-3; TRBD2 matches at 10 bases. This CDR3 is 18 amino acids long. Germline CDR1 MNHEY, CDR2 SVGEGT. V gave up 2 bases and J gave up 2 bases; unmatched junction bases: 10. The CDR3 here is CASSYGLIAGGLTDTQYF. CDR3 DNA: TGTGCCAGCAGTTACGGATTAATAGCGGGGGGCCTCACAGATACGCAGTATTTT.

V is TRBV7-3 and J is TRBJ2-3; 7 positions agree with TRBD1. Germline V CDR1 and CDR2: SGHTA, FQGTGA. This CDR3 is built from 15 residues. Losses at the gene ends were 2 bases for V and 6 bases for J; bases not matched to a gene: 8. The CDR3 nucleotides are TGTGCCAGCAGCTTAGGGACAGACCGCGGGGATACGCAGTATTTT. It codes for CASSLGTDRGDTQYF. Using reference TRBV7-3 and TRBJ2-3 for the parts outside the CDR3, the full variable domain is GAGVSQTPSNKVTEKGKYVELRCDPISGHTALYWYRQSLGQGPEFLIYFQGTGAADDSGLPNDRFFAVRPEGSVSTLKIQRTERGDSAVYLCASSLGTDRGDTQYFGPGTRLTVL.

This clone was seen more than once but under ten times. CDR3 in amino acids: CASSLDRQETQYF. CDR3 sequence (DNA): TGTGCCAGCAGCTTAGACAGACAAGAGACCCAGTACTTC. The rearrangement uses TRBV11-3 and TRBJ2-5; D unclear. Germline V gene data show CDR1 as SGHNT and CDR2 as YENEEA. V lost 0 bases to trimming and J lost 2 bases, with 4 bases between them. CDR3 size: 13 residues.

The J gene is TRBJ1-1, the V gene TRBV28, with D possibly matching TRBD1 (5 bases). V gave up 3 bases and J gave up 4 bases, with 12 bases separating them. The CDR3 runs to 14 residues. The germline CDR1 and CDR2 sequences are MDHEN and SYDVKM. CDR3 nucleotides: TGTGCCAGCAGTTTGGTCAGGGCCGGCACTGAAGCTTTCTTT. It is translated as CASSLVRAGTEAFF.

This chain uses TRBV6-4 with TRBJ2-1, with 14 bases lining up with TRBD2. There are 15 residues in the CDR3. J gave up 8 bases and V 3 bases, and 3 bases lay outside the gene matches. The germline CDR1 and CDR2 sequences are MRHNA and SNTAGT. CDR3 region: CASSETSGGADEQFF. DNA of the CDR3: TGTGCCAGCAGTGAGACTAGCGGGGGGGCGGATGAGCAGTTCTTC.

This clone has just one count. The CDR3 protein is CASSLDPDSPANSPLHF. For the CDR3, the DNA is TGTGCCAGTAGTCTCGATCCGGACAGTCCCGCGAATTCACCCCTCCACTTT. The chain links TRBV19 to TRBJ1-6; weak D call: TRBD1 (6 bases). Germline CDR1 reads LNHDA; CDR2 reads SQIVND (reference sequence). CDR3 length: 17 residues. The V gene lost 5 bases and the J gene lost 7 bases, with 21 bases spanning the gap.